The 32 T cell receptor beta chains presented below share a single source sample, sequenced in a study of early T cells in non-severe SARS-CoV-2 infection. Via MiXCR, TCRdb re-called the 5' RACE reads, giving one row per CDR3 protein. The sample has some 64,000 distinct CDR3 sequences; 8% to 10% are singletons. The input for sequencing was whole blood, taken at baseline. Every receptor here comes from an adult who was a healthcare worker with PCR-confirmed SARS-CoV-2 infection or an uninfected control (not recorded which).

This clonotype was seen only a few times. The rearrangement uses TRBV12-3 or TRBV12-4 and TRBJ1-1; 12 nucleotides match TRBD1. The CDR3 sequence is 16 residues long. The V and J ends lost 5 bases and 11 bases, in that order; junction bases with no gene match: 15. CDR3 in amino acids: CASSHPETGTGGGAFF. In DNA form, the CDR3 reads TGTGCCAGCAGTCACCCGGAGACTGGGACAGGGGGCGGGGCTTTCTTT.

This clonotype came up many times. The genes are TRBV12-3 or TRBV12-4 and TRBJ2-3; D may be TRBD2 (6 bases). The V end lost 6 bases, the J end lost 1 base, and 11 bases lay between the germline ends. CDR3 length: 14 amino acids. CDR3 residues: CASRPGTGTDTQYF. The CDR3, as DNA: TGTGCCAGCAGACCAGGGACTGGCACAGATACGCAGTATTTT.

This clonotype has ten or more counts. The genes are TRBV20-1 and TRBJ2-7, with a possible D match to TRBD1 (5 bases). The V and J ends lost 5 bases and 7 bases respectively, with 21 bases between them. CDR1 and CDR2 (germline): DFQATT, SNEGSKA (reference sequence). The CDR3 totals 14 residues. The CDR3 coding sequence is TGCAGTGCTCTCAGAACCCAAGGGGCAGAAGAGCAGTACTTC. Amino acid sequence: CSALRTQGAEEQYF.

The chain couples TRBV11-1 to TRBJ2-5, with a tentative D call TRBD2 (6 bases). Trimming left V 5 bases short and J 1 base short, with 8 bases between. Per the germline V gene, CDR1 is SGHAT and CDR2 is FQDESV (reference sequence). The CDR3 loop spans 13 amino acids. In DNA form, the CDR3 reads TGTGCCAGCAGCGGGGACTCCCAAGAGACCCAGTACTTC. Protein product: CASSGDSQETQYF.

CDR3 DNA sequence: TGTGCCAGCAGCTTGCGGGAGGACGAAGTCAATGAGCAGTTCTTC. It is translated as CASSLREDEVNEQFF. The chain joins TRBV4-2 to TRBJ2-1, with 8 bases aligning to TRBD2. CDR1 and CDR2 from the germline V gene are LGHNA and YNFKEQ. The J segment lost 6 bases and the V segment lost 5 bases, leaving 9 bases of the junction unmatched. CDR3 length: 15 amino acids.

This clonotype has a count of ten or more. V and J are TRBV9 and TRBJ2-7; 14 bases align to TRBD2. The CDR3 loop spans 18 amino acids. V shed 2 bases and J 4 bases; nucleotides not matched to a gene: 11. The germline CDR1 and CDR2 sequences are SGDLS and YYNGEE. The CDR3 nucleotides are TGTGCCAGCAGCGTCGGGACTAGCGGGAGACGGCGCGGGTACGAGCAGTACTTC. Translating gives CASSVGTSGRRRGYEQYF.

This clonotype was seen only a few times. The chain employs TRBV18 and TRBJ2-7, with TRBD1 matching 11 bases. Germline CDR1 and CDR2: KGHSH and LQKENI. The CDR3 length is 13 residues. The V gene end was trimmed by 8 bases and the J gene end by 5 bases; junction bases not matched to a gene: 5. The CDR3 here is CASVGQGANEQYF. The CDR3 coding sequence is TGTGCCAGCGTAGGACAGGGGGCGAACGAGCAGTACTTC. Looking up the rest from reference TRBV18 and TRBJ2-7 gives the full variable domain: NAGVMQNPRHLVRRRGQEARLRCSPMKGHSHVYWYRQLPEEGLKFMVYLQKENIIDESGMPKERFSAEFPKEGPSILRIQQVVRGDSAAYFCASVGQGANEQYFGPGTRLTVT.

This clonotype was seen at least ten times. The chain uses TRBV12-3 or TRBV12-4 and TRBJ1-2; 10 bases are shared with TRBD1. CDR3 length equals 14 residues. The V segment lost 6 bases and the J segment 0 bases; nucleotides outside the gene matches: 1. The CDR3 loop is CASRDRGSNYGYTF. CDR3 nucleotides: TGTGCCAGCAGGGACAGGGGGTCTAACTATGGCTACACCTTC.

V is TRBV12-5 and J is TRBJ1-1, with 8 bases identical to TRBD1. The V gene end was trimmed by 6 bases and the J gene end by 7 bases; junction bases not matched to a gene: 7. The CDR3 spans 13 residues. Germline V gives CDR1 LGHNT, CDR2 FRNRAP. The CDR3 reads CASGSGQGIEAFF. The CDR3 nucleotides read TGTGCTAGTGGCTCCGGACAGGGTATTGAAGCTTTCTTT.

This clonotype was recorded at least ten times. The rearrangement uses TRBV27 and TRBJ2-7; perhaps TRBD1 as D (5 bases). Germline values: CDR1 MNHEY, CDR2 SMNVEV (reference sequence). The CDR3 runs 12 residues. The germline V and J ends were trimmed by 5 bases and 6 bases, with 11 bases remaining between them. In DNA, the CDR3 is TGTGCCAGCAGTGCAGGGTTTGGCGAGCAGTACTTC. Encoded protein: CASSAGFGEQYF.

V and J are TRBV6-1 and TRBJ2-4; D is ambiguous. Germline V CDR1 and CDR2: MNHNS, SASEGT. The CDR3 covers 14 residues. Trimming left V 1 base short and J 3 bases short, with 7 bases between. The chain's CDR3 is CASSEDGLKNIQYF. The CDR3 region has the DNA TGTGCCAGCAGTGAAGACGGCCTCAAAAACATTCAGTACTTC.

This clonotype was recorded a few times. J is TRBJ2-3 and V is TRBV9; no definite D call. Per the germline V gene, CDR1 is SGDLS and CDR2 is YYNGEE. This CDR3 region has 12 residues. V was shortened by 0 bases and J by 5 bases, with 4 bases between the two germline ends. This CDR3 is CASSVEGDTQYF. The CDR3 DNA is TGTGCCAGCAGCGTAGAAGGAGATACGCAGTATTTT.

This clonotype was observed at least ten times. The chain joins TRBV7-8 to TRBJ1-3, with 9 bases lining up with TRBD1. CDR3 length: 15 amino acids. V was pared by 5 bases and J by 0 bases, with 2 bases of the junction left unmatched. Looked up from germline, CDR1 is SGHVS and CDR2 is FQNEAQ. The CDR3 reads CASSEDRGSGNTIYF. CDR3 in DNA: TGTGCCAGCAGCGAGGACAGGGGCTCTGGAAACACCATATATTTT.

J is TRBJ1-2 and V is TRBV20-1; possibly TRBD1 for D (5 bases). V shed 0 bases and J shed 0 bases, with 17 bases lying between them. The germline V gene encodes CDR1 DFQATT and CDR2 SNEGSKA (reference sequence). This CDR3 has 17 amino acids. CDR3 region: CSARDSGRPGSNYGYTF. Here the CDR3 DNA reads TGCAGTGCTAGAGATAGCGGTAGGCCAGGGTCTAACTATGGCTACACCTTC.

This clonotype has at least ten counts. CDR3 residues: CASRRDRFTDTQYF. CDR3 DNA: TGTGCCAGCAGACGGGACAGGTTCACAGATACGCAGTATTTT. The chain links TRBV27 to TRBJ2-3; 8 nucleotides line up with TRBD1. Germline CDR1 is MNHEY and CDR2 is SMNVEV (reference sequence). The J segment lost 2 bases and the V segment lost 6 bases, leaving 4 bases of the junction unmatched. CDR3 length: 14 residues.

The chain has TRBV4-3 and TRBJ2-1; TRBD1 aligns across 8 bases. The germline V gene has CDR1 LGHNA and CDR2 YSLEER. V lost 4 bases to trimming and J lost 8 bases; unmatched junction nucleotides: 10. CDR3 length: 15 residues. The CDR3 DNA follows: TGCGCCAGCAGCCCCATTCCAGGGGGCAACGATGAGCAGTTCTTC. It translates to CASSPIPGGNDEQFF.

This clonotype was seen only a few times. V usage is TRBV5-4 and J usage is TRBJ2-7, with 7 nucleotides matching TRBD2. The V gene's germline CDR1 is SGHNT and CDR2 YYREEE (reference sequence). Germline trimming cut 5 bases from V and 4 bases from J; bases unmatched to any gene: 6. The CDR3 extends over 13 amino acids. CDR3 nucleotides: TGTGCCAGCAGTCATCCCGGGGGGTACGAGCAGTACTTC. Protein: CASSHPGGYEQYF.

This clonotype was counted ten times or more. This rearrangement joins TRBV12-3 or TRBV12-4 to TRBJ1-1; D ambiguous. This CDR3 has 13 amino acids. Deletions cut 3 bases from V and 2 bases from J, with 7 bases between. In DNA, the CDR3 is TGTGCCAGCAGTTTGGCAGAAAACACTGAAGCTTTCTTT. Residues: CASSLAENTEAFF.

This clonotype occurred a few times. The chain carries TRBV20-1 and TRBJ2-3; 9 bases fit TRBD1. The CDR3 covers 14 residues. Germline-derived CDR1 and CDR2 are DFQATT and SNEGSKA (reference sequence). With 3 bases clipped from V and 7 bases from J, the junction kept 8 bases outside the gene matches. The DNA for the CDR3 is TGCAGTGCTAGCGGGACAGGGAATCGGTATACGCAGTATTTT. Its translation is CSASGTGNRYTQYF.

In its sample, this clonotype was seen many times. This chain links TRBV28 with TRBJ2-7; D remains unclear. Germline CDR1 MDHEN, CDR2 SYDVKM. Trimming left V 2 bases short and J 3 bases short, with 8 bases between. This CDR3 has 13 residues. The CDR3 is CASSLGRNYEQYF. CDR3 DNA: TGTGCCAGCAGTTTAGGGCGGAACTACGAGCAGTACTTC. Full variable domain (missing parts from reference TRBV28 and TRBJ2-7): DVKVTQSSRYLVKRTGEKVFLECVQDMDHENMFWYRQDPGLGLRLIYFSYDVKMKEKGDIPEGYSVSREKKERFSLILESASTNQTSMYLCASSLGRNYEQYFGPGTRLTVT.

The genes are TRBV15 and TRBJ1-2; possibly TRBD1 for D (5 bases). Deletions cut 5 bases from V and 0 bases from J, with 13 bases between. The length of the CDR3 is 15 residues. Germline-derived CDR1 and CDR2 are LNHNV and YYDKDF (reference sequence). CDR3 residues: CATSSWEGANYGYTF. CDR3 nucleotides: TGTGCCACCAGCTCATGGGAAGGGGCTAACTATGGCTACACCTTC.

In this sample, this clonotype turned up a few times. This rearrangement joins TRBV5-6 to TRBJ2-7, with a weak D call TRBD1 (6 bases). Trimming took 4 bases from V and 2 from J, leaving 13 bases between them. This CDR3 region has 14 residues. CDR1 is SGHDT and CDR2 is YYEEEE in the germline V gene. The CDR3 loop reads CASSIEGDPYEQYF. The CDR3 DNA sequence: TGTGCCAGCAGCATTGAGGGGGACCCCTACGAGCAGTACTTC.

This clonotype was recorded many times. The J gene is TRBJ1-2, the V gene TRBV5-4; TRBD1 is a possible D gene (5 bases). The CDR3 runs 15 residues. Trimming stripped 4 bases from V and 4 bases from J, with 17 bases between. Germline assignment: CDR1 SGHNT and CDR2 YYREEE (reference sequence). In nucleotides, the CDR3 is TGTGCCAGCAGCCGCGCCCTTGGGGGAGGCTATGGCTACACCTTC. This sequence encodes CASSRALGGGYGYTF.

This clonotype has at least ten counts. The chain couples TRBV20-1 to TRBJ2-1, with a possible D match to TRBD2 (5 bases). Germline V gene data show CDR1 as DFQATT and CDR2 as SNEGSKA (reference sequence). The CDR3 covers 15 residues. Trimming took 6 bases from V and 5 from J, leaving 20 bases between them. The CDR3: CSALSSSLIHNEQFF. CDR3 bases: TGCAGTGCGCTTTCTAGCAGCCTAATACACAATGAGCAGTTCTTC.

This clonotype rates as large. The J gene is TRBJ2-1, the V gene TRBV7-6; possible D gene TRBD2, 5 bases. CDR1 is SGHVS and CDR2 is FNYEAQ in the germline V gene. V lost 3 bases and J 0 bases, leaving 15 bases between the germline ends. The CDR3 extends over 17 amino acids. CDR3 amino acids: CASSLGAGEVSYNEQFF. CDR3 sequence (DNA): TGTGCCAGCAGCTTGGGTGCGGGTGAGGTCTCCTACAATGAGCAGTTCTTC. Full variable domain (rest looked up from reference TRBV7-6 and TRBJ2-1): GAGVSQSPRYKVTKRGQDVALRCDPISGHVSLYWYRQALGQGPEFLTYFNYEAQQDKSGLPNDRFSAERPEGSISTLTIQRTEQRDSAMYRCASSLGAGEVSYNEQFFGPGTRLTVL.

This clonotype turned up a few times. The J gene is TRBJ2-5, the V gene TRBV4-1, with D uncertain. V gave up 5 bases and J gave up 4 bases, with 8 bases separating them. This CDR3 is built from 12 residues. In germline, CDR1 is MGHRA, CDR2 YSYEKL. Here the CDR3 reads CASSYDRETQYF. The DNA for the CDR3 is TGCGCCAGCAGCTACGACCGAGAGACCCAGTACTTC.

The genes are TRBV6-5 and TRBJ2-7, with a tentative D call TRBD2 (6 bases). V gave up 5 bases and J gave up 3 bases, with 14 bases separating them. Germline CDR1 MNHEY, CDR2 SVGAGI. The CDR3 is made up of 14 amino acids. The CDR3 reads CASSTIAGNYEQYF. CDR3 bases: TGTGCCAGCAGTACCATTGCGGGAAACTACGAGCAGTACTTC.

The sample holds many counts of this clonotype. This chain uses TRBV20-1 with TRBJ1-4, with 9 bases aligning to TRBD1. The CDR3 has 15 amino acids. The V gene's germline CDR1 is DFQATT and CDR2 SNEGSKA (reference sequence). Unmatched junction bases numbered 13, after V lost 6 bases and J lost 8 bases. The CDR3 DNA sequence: TGCAGTGCCACCGGGGCCGGGACAGGGCCCGAAAAACTGTTTTTT. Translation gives CSATGAGTGPEKLFF.

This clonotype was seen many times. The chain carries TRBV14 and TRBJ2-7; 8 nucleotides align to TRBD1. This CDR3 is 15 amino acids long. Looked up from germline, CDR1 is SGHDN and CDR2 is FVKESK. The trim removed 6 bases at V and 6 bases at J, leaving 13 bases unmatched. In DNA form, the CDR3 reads TGTGCCAGCAGTCAGTTTGGGGCAGGGGGCTTCGAGCAGTACTTC. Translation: CASSQFGAGGFEQYF.

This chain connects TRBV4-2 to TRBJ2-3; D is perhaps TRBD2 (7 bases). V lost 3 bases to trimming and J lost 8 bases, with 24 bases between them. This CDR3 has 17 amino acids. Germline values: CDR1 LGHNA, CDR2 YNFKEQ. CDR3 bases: TGTGCCAGCAGCCACTTCGGGCTAGCGGAGGGGGAGGGTACGCAGTATTTT. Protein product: CASSHFGLAEGEGTQYF.

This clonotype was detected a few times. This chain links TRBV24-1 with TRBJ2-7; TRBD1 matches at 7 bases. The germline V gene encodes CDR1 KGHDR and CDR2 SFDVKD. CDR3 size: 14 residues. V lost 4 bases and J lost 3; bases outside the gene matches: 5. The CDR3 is CATSDDRVGYEQYF. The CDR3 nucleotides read TGTGCCACCAGTGACGACAGGGTCGGCTACGAGCAGTACTTC.

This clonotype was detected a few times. The CDR3 is CSVGIGGEQYF. As DNA, the CDR3 is TGCAGCGTGGGGATCGGTGGGGAGCAGTACTTC. The V call is TRBV29-1, the J call TRBJ2-7, with no clear D. V was shortened by 6 bases and J by 7 bases, with 13 bases between the two germline ends. CDR1 is SQVTM and CDR2 is ANQGSEA in the germline V gene. This CDR3 spans 11 amino acids.